The rows below give T cell receptor beta chains drawn from one sample of a study of early T cells in non-severe SARS-CoV-2 infection. TCRdb redid the calling of the 5' RACE reads with MiXCR, one entry per CDR3 protein. The data contain 63,000 or so distinct CDR3 sequences, about an eighth of them singletons. The sample here was whole blood, taken at baseline. The receptors derive from an adult who was a healthcare worker with PCR-confirmed SARS-CoV-2 infection or an uninfected control (not recorded which). Both conserved end residues are trimmed from each CDR3. Only some rows state a clone size, as once, few, many or a class for expanded clones.

clone_size	v_call	j_call	cdr3_aa
few	TRBV5-8	TRBJ2-7	ASSLGLGRASTYEQY
many	TRBV18	TRBJ2-7	ASSPTPGTGGWGSYEQY
few	TRBV5-4	TRBJ1-1	ASSRGGDAF
few	TRBV14	TRBJ2-2	ASSPPQGKRTGDLF
.	TRBV28	TRBJ2-3	ASSLAAPDTQY
few	TRBV6-4	TRBJ2-1	ASSDGGLDSNEQF
.	TRBV12-3/TRBV12-4	TRBJ2-1	ASSLALPYNEQF
few	TRBV20-1	TRBJ1-3	SARDSGGPGNTIY
.	TRBV6-2/TRBV6-3	TRBJ2-7	ASSYTEQY
many	TRBV5-6	TRBJ1-2	ASSSTPNYGYT
.	TRBV29-1	TRBJ2-7	SVRGLAGVYEQY
.	TRBV18	TRBJ2-1	ASSPLTSGSAYNEQF
once	TRBV12-3/TRBV12-4	TRBJ2-3	ASSLDPGRPDTQY
many	TRBV2	TRBJ2-1	ASFGGAGGDNEQF
.	TRBV10-3	TRBJ2-2	AISSNTGELF
.	TRBV5-1	TRBJ2-5	ASSRGSYETQY
.	TRBV7-6	TRBJ1-4	ASSRLGPGEKLF
few	TRBV28	TRBJ2-1	ASSLKRYEQF
.	TRBV20-1	TRBJ1-1	SARVGHVGTEAF
.	TRBV20-1	TRBJ2-3	SANPLTSTDTQY
many	TRBV6-2/TRBV6-3	TRBJ2-2	ASIPTGRVYTGELF
many	TRBV7-6	TRBJ2-3	ASSLRAGTSGGELSTDTQY
many	TRBV29-1	TRBJ1-5	SVGERGNQPQH
few	TRBV29-1	TRBJ2-7	SVGDGSYEQY
few	TRBV29-1	TRBJ1-1	SVAGGDTEAF
many	TRBV2	TRBJ2-1	ASIAGTASYNEQF
.	TRBV4-2	TRBJ1-4	ASSQVWGRSNEKLF